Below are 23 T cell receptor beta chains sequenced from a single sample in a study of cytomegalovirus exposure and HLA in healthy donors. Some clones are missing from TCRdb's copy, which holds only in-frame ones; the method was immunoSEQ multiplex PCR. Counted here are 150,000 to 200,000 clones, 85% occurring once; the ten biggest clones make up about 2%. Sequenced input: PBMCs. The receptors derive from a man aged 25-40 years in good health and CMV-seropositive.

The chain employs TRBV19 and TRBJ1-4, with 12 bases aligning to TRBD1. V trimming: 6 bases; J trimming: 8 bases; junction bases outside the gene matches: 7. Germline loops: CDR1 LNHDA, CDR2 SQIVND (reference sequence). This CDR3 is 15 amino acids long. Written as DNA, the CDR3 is TGTGCCAGTAGGAAAGGGGGGACAGGGGGCGAAAAACTGTTTTTT. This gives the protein CASRKGGTGGEKLFF.

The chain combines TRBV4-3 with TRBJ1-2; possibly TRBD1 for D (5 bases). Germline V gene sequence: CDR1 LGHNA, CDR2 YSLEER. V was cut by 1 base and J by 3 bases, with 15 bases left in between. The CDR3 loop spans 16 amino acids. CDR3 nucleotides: TGCGCCAGCAGCCAAGCGGTTTGGAGGGGCGACTATGGCTACACCTTC. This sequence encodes CASSQAVWRGDYGYTF.

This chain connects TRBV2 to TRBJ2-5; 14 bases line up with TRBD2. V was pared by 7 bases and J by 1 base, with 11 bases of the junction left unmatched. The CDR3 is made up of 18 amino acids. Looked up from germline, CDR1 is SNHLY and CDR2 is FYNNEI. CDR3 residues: CASIPLGTSGGLQETQYF. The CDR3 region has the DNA TGTGCCAGCATCCCCCTGGGGACTAGCGGGGGCCTCCAAGAGACCCAGTACTTC.

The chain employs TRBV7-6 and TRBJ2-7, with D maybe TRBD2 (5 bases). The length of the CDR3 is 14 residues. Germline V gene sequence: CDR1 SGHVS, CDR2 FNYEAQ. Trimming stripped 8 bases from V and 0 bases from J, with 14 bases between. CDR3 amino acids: CASRRGGDSYEQYF. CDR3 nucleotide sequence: TGTGCCAGCCGACGTGGAGGAGACTCCTACGAGCAGTACTTC.

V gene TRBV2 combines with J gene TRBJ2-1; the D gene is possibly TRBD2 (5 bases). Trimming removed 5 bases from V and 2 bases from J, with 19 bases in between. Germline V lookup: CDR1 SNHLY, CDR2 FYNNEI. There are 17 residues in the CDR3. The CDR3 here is CASSPSGRKEAYNEQFF. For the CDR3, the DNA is TGTGCCAGCAGTCCGAGCGGACGGAAGGAGGCCTACAATGAGCAGTTCTTC.

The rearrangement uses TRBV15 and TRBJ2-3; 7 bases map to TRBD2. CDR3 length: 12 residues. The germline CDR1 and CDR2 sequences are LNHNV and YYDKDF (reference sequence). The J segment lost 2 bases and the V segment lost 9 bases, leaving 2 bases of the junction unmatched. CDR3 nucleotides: TGTGCCACTCGGGGGGACACAGATACGCAGTATTTT. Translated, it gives CATRGDTDTQYF.

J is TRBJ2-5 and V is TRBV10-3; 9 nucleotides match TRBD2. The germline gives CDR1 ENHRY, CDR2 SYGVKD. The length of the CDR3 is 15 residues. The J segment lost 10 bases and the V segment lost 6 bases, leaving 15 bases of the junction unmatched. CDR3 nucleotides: TGTGCCATCAGCGGGGGCGGGGGGGCCGGTGGCGACCAGTACTTC. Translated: CAISGGGGAGGDQYF.

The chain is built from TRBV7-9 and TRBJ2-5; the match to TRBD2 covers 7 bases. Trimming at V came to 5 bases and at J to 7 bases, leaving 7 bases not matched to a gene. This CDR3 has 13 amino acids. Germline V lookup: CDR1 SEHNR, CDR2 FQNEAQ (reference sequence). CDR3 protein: CASSPAGTGTQYF. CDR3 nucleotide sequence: TGTGCCAGCAGCCCAGCGGGGACGGGGACCCAGTACTTC.

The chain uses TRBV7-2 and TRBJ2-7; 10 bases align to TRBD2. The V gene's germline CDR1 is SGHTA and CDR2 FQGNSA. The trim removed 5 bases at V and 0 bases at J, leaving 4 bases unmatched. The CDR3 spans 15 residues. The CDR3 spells CASSVSGGLSYEQYF. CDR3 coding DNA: TGTGCCAGCAGCGTTAGCGGGGGGCTCTCCTACGAGCAGTACTTC.

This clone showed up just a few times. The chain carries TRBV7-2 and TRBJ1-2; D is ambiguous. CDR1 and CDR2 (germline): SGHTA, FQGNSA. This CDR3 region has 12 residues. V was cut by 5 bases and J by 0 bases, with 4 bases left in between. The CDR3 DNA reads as TGTGCCAGCAGCCACTCTAACTATGGCTACACCTTC. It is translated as CASSHSNYGYTF.

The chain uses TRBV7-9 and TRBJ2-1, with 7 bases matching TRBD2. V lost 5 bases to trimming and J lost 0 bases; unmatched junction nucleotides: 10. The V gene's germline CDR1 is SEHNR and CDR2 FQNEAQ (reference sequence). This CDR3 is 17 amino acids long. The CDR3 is CASSPRGEGSSYNEQFF. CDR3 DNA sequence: TGTGCCAGCAGCCCCCGGGGGGAGGGGAGCTCCTACAATGAGCAGTTCTTC.

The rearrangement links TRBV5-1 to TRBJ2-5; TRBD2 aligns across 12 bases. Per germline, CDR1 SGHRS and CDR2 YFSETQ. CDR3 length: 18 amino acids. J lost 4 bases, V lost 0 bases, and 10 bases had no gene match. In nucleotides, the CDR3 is TGCGCCAGCAGCTTGGGCCTAGCGGGGGGGCGGCGGAGAGAGACCCAGTACTTC. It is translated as CASSLGLAGGRRRETQYF.

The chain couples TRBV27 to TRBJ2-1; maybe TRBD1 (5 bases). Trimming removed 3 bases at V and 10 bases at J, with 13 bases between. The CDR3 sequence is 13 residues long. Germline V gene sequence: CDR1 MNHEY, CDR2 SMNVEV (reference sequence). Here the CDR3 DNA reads TGTGCCAGCAGTTTGATTCAGGGAAGAGAGCAGTTCTTC. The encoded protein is CASSLIQGREQFF.

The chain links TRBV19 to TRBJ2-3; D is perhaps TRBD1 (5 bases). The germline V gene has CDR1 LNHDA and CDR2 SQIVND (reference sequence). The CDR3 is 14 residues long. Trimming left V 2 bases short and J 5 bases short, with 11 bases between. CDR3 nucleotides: TGTGCCAGTAGTATAATAGGGGCGCTAGATACGCAGTATTTT. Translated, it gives CASSIIGALDTQYF.

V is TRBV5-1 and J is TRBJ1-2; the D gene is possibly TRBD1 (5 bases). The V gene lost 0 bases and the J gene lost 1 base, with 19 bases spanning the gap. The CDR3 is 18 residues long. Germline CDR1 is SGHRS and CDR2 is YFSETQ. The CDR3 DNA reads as TGCGCCAGCAGCTTGGGTCCAGGGCAGGGATTCAATAACTATGGCTACACCTTC. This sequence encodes CASSLGPGQGFNNYGYTF.

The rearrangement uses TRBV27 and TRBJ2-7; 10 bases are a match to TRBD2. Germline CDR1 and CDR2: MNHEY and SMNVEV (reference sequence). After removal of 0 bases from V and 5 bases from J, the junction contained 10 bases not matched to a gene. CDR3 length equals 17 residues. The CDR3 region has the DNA TGTGCCAGCAGTTTATCCATCAAACTAGCGGGGATCCACGAGCAGTACTTC. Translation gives CASSLSIKLAGIHEQYF.

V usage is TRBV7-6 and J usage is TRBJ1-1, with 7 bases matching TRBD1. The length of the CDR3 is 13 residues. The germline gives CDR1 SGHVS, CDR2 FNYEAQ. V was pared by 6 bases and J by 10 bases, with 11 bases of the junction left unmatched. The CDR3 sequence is CASSQRQGVGAFF. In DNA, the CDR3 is TGTGCCAGCAGTCAAAGGCAGGGGGTGGGAGCTTTCTTT.

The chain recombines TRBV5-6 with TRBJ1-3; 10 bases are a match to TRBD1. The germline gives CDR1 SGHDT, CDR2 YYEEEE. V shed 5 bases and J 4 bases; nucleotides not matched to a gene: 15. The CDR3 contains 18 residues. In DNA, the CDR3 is TGTGCCAGCAGGGGAGCGGGACAGGGGCCCATGGGGGGAAACACCATATATTTT. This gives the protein CASRGAGQGPMGGNTIYF. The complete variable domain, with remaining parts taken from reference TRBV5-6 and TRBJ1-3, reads DAGVTQSPTHLIKTRGQQVTLRCSPKSGHDTVSWYQQALGQGPQFIFQYYEEEERQRGNFPDRFSGHQFPNYSSELNVNALLLGDSALYLCASRGAGQGPMGGNTIYFGEGSWLTVV.

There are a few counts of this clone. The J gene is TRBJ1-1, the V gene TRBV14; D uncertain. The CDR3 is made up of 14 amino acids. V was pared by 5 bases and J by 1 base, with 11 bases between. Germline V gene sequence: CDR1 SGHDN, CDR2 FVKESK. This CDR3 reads CASSAGIRNTEAFF. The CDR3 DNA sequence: TGTGCCAGCAGCGCGGGGATAAGGAACACTGAAGCTTTCTTT.

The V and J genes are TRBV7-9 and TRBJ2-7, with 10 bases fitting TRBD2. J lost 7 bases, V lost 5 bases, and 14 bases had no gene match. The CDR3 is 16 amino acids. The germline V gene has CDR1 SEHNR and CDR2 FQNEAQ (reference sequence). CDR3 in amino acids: CASSAESGGAAREQYF. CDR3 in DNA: TGTGCCAGCAGCGCCGAAAGCGGGGGGGCCGCTCGGGAGCAGTACTTC. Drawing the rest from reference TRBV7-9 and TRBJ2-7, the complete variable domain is DTGVSQNPRHKITKRGQNVTFRCDPISEHNRLYWYRQTLGQGPEFLTYFQNEAQLEKSRLLSDRFSAERPKGSFSTLEIQRTEQGDSAMYLCASSAESGGAAREQYFGPGTRLTVT.

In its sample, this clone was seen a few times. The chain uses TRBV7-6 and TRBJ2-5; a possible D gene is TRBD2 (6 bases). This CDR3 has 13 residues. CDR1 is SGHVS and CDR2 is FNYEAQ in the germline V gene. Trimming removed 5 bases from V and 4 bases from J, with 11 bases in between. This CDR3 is CASSLTSSETQYF. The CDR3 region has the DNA TGTGCCAGCAGCCTGACTAGTTCAGAGACCCAGTACTTC.

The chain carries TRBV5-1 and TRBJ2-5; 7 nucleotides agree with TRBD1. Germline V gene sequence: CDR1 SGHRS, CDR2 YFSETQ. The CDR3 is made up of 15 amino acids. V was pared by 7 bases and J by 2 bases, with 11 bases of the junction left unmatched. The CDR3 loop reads CASQTGESGQETQYF. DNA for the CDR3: TGCGCCAGCCAAACAGGGGAGAGTGGTCAAGAGACCCAGTACTTC.

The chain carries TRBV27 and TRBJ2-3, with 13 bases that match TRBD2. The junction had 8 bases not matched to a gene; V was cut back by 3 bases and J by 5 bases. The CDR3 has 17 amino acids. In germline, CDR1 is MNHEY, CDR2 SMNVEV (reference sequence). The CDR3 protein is CASSFSLAGGQLDTQYF. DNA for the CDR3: TGTGCCAGCAGTTTCTCACTAGCGGGGGGGCAATTAGATACGCAGTATTTT.